This T cell receptor (beta chain) was identified during a study of blood T cell repertoires in COVID-19. Study background: Sources were T cells, B-cell-depleted T cells, or PBMCs; the material itself was cDNA or gDNA.

TCRdb's copy holds only in-frame clones and misses some; the assay was immunoSEQ multiplex PCR. This repertoire shows around 250,000 clones, 86% found once; its top ten account for around 2%. V was clipped by 11 bases and J by 2 bases, with 17 bases between them. This CDR3 has 14 amino acids. Germline V gene sequence: CDR1 MNHEY, CDR2 SMNVEV (reference sequence). This clone was seen only once. Assignments of participants to cohorts depended upon their own reported clinical history. Sequencing was done on a sample of PBMCs or T cells enriched from blood (not recorded which). V usage is TRBV27 and J usage is TRBJ2-3; TRBD2 is a possible D gene (6 bases). The clonotype was recovered from a woman between 50 and 59 years old who had recovered from COVID-19. CDR3 region: CASGVAVFTDTQYF. In nucleotides, the CDR3 is TGTGCCTCCGGTGTAGCGGTCTTCACAGATACGCAGTATTTT.